This T cell receptor (beta chain) was observed in a study of OX40 agonist ivuxolimab in advanced cancers. Study-level background: Three dose-escalation patients had partial responses: one with hepatocellular carcinoma and two with cutaneous melanoma.

The protocol was immunoSEQ multiplex PCR, while the TCRdb copy is restricted to in-frame clones and leaves out a portion. This sample has approximately 100,000 clones, with roughly 88% found just once. Germline V gene sequence: CDR1 MNHEY, CDR2 SMNVEV (reference sequence). The CDR3 length is 16 residues. J lost 5 bases, V lost 7 bases, and 14 bases had no gene match. Cycle 7 day 1, cycle 4 day 1, and baseline were the timepoints at which blood was sampled. This clone is deemed medium-sized. Its antigen is as yet unknown. Study-wide results and caveats: At 0.1 to 3.0 mg/kg, clonal expansion of CD4+ and CD8+ blood T cells had occurred by week 6.

This TCR was sampled from an adult with an advanced solid tumor such as melanoma, head and neck, liver or kidney cancer. This specimen consisted of CD4+ or CD8+ T cells sorted from blood, obtained in a trial of the OX40 agonist ivuxolimab. This chain joins TRBV27 and TRBJ1-5; 7 bases line up with TRBD1. Written as DNA, the CDR3 is TGTGCCAGCAAAGACACCCGACAGGGCGGTCATCAGCCCCAGCATTTT. This sequence encodes CASKDTRQGGHQPQHF.